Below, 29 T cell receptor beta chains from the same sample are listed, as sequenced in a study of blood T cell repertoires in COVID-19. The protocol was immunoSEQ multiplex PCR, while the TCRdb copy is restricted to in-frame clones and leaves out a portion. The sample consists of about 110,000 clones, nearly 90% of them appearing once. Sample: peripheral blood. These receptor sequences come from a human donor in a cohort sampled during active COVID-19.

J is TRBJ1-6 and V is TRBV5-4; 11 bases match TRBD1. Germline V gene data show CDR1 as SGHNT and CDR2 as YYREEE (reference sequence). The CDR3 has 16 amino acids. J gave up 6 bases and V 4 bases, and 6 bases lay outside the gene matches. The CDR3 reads CASSRTGGTGNSPLHF. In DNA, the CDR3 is TGTGCCAGCAGCCGGACAGGGGGCACTGGTAATTCACCCCTCCACTTT.

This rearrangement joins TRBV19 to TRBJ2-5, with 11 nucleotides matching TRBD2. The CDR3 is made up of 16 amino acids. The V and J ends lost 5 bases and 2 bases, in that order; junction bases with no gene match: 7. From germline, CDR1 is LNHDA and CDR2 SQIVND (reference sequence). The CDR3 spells CASSSRLAGLQETQYF. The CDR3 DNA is TGTGCCAGTAGTTCAAGACTAGCGGGGCTACAAGAGACCCAGTACTTC.

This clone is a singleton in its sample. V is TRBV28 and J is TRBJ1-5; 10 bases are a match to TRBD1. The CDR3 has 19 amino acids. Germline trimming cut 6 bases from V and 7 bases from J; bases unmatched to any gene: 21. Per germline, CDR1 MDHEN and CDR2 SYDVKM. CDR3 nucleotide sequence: TGTGCCAGCAGAGACCCAAATATCCGACAGGGGGCGCAGCGGCAGCCCCAGCATTTT. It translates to CASRDPNIRQGAQRQPQHF.

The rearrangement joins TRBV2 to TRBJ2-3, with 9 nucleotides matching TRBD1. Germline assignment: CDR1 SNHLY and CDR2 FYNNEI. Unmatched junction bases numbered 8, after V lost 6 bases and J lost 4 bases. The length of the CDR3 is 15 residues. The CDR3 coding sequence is TGTGCCAGCAGCGGTGGGACAGGGAGGGCAGATACGCAGTATTTT. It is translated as CASSGGTGRADTQYF.

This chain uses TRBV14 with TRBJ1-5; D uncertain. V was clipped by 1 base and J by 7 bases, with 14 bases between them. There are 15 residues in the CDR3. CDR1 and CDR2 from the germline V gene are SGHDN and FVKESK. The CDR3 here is CASSQGRRQRQPQHF. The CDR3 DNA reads TGTGCCAGCAGCCAAGGTCGACGGCAGCGCCAGCCCCAGCATTTT.

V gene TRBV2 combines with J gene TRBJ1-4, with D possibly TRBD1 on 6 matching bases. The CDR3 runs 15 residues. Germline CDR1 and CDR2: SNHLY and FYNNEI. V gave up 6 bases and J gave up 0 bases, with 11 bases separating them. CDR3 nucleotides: TGTGCCAGCAGATCCGACAGGACAACTAATGAAAAACTGTTTTTT. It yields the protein CASRSDRTTNEKLFF.

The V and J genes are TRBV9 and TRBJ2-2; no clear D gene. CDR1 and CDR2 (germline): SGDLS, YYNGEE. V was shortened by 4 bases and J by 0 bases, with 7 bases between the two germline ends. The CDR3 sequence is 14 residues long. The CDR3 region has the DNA TGTGCCAGCAGCCCCCGGTCGAACACCGGGGAGCTGTTTTTT. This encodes CASSPRSNTGELFF. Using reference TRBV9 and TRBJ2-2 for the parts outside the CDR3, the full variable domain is DSGVTQTPKHLITATGQRVTLRCSPRSGDLSVYWYQQSLDQGLQFLIQYYNGEERAKGNILERFSAQQFPDLHSELNLSSLELGDSALYFCASSPRSNTGELFFGEGSRLTVL.

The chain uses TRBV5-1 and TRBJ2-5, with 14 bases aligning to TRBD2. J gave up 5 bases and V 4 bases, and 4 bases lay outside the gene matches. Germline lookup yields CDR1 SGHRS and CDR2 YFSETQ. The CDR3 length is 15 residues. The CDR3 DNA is TGCGCCAGCAGCGGGACTAGCGGGAGTAGGGAGACCCAGTACTTC. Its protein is CASSGTSGSRETQYF.

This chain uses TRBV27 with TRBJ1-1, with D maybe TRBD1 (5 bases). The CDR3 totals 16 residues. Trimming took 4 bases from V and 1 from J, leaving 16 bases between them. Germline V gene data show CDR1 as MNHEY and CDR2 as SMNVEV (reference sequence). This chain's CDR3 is CASSSWAGQWNTEAFF. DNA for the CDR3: TGTGCCAGCAGTTCCTGGGCGGGGCAGTGGAACACTGAAGCTTTCTTT.

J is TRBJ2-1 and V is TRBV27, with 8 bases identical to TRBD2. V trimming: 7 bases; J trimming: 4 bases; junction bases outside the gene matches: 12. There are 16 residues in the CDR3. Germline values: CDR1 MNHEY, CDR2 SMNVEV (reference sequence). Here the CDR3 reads CASIATGTSIYNEQFF. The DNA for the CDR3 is TGTGCCAGCATCGCCACGGGGACTAGTATTTACAATGAGCAGTTCTTC.

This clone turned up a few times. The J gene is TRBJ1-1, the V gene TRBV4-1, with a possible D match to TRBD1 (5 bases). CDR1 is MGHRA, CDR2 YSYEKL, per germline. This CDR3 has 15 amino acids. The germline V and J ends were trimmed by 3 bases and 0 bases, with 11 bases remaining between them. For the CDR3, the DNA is TGCGCCAGCAGCCAGGACAAATACATGAACACTGAAGCTTTCTTT. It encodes CASSQDKYMNTEAFF.

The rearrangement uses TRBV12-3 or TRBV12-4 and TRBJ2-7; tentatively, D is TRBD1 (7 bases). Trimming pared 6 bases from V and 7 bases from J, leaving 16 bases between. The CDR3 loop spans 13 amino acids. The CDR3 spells CASSTGDSEEQYF. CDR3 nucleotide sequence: TGTGCCAGCAGCACAGGGGACTCCGAAGAGCAGTACTTC.

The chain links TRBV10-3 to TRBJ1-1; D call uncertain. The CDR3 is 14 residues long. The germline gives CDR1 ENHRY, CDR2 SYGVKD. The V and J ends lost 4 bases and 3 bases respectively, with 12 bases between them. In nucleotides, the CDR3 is TGTGCCATCAGTGTTGAGTTTCGGGACACTGAAGCTTTCTTT. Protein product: CAISVEFRDTEAFF.

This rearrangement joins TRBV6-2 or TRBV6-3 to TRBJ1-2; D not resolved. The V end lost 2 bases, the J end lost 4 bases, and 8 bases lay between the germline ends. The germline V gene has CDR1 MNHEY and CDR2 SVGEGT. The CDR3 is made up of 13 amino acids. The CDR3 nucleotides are TGTGCCAGCAGTTACAGGGAGGGCTATGGCTACACCTTC. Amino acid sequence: CASSYREGYGYTF.

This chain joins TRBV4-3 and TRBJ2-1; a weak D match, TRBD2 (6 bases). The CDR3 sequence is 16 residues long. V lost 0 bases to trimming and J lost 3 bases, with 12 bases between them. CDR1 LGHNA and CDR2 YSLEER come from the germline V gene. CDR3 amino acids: CASSQDAEGLYNEQFF. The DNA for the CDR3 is TGCGCCAGCAGCCAAGATGCAGAGGGACTCTACAATGAGCAGTTCTTC.

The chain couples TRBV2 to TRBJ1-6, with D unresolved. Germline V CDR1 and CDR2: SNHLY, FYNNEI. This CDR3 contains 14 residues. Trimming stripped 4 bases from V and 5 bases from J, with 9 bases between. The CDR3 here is CASSAGDDNSPLHF. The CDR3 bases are TGTGCCAGCAGTGCCGGAGACGATAATTCACCCCTCCACTTT.

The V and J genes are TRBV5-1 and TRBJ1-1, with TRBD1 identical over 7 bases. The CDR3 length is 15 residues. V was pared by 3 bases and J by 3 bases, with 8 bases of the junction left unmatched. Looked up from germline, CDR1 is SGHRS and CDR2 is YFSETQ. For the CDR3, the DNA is TGCGCCAGCAGCTCCATACAGGGGAGAGACACTGAAGCTTTCTTT. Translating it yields CASSSIQGRDTEAFF.

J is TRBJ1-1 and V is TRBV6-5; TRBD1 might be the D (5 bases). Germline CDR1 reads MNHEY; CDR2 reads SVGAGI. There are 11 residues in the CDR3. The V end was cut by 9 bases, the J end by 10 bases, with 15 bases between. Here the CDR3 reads CASQYWGGAFF. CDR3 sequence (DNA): TGTGCCAGTCAGTATTGGGGGGGAGCTTTCTTT.

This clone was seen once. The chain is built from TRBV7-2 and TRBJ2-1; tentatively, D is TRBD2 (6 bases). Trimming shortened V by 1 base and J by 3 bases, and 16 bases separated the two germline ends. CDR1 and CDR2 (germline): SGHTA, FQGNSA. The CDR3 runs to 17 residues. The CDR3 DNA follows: TGTGCCAGCAGCTTAGTTGGGACTGAGGACCTCTACAATGAGCAGTTCTTC. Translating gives CASSLVGTEDLYNEQFF. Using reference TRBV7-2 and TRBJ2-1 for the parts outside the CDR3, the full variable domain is GAGVSQSPSNKVTEKGKDVELRCDPISGHTALYWYRQSLGQGLEFLIYFQGNSAPDKSGLPSDRFSAERTGGSVSTLTIQRTQQEDSAVYLCASSLVGTEDLYNEQFFGPGTRLTVL.

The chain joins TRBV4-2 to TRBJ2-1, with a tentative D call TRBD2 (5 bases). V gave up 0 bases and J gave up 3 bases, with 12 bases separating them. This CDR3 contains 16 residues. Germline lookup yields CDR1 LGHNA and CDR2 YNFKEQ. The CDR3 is CASSQESTGYYNEQFF. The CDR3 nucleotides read TGTGCCAGCAGCCAAGAATCAACGGGATACTACAATGAGCAGTTCTTC.

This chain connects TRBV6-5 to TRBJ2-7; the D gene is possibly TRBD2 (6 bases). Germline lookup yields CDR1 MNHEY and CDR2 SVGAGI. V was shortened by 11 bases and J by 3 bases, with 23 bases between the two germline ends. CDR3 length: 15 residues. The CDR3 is CAARPSRDSIYEQYF. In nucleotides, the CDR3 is TGTGCCGCCAGACCATCCCGGGACTCTATCTACGAGCAGTACTTC.

CDR3 loop: CASSRRRGEKLFF. As DNA, the CDR3 is TGTGCCAGCAGTCGACGGAGGGGAGAAAAACTGTTTTTT. The V and J genes are TRBV6-2 or TRBV6-3 and TRBJ1-4, with a weak D call TRBD1 (5 bases). Looked up from germline, CDR1 is MNHEY and CDR2 is SVGEGT. The length of the CDR3 is 13 residues. V was trimmed by 5 bases and J by 8 bases, leaving 12 bases between them.

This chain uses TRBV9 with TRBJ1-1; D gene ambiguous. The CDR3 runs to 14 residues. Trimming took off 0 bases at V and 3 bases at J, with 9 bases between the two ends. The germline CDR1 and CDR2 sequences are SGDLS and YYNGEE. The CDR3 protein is CASSVEPTDTEAFF. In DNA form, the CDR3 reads TGTGCCAGCAGCGTAGAGCCCACAGACACTGAAGCTTTCTTT.

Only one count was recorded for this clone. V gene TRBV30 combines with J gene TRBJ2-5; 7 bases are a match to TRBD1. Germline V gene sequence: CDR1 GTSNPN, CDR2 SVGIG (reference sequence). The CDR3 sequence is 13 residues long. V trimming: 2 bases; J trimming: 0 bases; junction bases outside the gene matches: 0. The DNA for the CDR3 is TGTGCCTGGAGTAGGGGGCACCAAGAGACCCAGTACTTC. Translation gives CAWSRGHQETQYF.

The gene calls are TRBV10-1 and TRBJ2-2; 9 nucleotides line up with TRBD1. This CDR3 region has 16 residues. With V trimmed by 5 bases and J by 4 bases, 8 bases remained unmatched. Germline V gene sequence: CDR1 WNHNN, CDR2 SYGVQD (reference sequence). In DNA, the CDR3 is TGCGCCAGCAGTTCTCAACCGGGACAGGGCACCGGGGAGCTGTTTTTT. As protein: CASSSQPGQGTGELFF.

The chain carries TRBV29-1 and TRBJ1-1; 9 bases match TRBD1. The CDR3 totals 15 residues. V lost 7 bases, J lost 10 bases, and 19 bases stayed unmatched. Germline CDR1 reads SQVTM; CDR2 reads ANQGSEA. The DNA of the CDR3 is TGCAGCGCGCCAGATTCCGGGACAGGGTTTGTTGGAGCTTTCTTT. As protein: CSAPDSGTGFVGAFF.

CDR3 region: CASSHLGSSREAFF. The CDR3, as DNA: TGTGCCAGCAGCCACCTCGGGTCTAGCCGTGAAGCTTTCTTT. The rearrangement uses TRBV14 and TRBJ1-1; D not certain. The length of the CDR3 is 14 residues. Germline V CDR1 and CDR2: SGHDN, FVKESK. The V gene lost 3 bases and the J gene lost 7 bases, with 15 bases spanning the gap.

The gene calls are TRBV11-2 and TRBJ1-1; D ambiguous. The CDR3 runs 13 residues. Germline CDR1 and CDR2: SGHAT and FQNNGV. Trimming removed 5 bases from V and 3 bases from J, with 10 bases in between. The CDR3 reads CASSKREDTEAFF. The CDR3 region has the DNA TGTGCCAGCAGCAAAAGAGAAGACACTGAAGCTTTCTTT.

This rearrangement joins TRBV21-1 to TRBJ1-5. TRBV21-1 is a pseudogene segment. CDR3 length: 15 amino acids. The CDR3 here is CASSMGWGGNQPQHF. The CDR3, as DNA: TGTGCCAGCAGCATGGGGTGGGGGGGCAATCAGCCCCAGCATTTT.